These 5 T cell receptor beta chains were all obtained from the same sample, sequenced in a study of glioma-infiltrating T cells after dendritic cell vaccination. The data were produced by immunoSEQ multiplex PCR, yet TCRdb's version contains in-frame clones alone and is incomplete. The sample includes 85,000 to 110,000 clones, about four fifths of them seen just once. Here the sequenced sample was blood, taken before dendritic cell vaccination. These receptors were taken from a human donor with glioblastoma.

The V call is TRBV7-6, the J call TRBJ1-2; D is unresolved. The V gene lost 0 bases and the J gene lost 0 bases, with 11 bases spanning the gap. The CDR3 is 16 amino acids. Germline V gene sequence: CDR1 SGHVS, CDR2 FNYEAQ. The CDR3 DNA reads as TGTGCCAGCAGCTTAGCTACAGAAACCCCTAACTATGGCTACACCTTC. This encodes CASSLATETPNYGYTF. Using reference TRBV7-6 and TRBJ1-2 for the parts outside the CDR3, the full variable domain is GAGVSQSPRYKVTKRGQDVALRCDPISGHVSLYWYRQALGQGPEFLTYFNYEAQQDKSGLPNDRFSAERPEGSISTLTIQRTEQRDSAMYRCASSLATETPNYGYTFGSGTRLTVV.

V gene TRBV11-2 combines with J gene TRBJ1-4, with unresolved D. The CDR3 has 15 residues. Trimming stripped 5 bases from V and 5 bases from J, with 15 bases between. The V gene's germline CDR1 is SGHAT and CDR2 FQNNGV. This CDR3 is CASSHGGRANEKLFF. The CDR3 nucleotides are TGTGCCAGCAGCCACGGTGGGAGGGCCAATGAAAAACTGTTTTTT.

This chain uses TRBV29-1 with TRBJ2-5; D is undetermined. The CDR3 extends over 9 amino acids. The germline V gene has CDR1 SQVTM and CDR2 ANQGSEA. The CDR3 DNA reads TGCAGGGAGAAATGGACCCAGTACTTC. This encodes CREKWTQYF.

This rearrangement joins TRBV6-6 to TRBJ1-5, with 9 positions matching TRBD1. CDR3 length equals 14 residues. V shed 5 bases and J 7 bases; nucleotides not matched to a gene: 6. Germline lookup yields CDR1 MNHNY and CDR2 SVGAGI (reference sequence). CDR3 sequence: CASSPLGTGQPQHF. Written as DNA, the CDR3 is TGTGCCAGCAGTCCCCTCGGGACAGGGCAGCCCCAGCATTTT.

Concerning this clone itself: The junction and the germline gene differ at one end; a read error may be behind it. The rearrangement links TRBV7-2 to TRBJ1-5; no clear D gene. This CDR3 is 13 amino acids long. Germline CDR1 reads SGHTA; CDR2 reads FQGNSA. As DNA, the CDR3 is TGTGCCAGCAGCTTAAACAGCATTCAGCCCCAGCATTTT. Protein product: CASSLNSIQPQHF. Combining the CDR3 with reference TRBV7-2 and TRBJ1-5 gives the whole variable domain GAGVSQSPSNKVTEKGKDVELRCDPISGHTALYWYRQSLGQGLEFLIYFQGNSAPDKSGLPSDRFSAERTGGSVSTLTIQRTQQEDSAVYLCASSLNSIQPQHFGDGTRLSIL.